A selection of T cell receptor beta chains follows, all from one sample in a study of naive and memory T cell subsets. Using its own MiXCR run on the UMI-ligation and nested PCR reads, TCRdb lists one record per CDR3 protein. The repertoire holds roughly 97,000 distinct CDR3 sequences, with more than 14% as singletons. Sequenced: naive CD8+ T cells from blood. These TCRs come from a human donor in good health. The CDR3 runs from the conserved cysteine through the conserved F or W. The size entry is marked missing in some rows and otherwise reads once, few, many or a size class.

>16|TRBV13|-|TRBJ2-6
CASSGQKGPGANVLTF
>17|TRBV13|few|TRBJ1-1
CASSYRRDRGPNTEAFF
>15|TRBV12-3/TRBV12-4|many|TRBJ2-4
CASKDPTDHKNIQYF
>18|TRBV7-2|-|TRBJ2-3
CASSPESSGGGGTDTQYF
>15|TRBV28|few|TRBJ2-2
CASSGTGAPPGELFF
>13|TRBV25-1|-|TRBJ1-6
CASGALGGSPLHF
>15|TRBV5-1|-|TRBJ2-3
CASSSTGQSTDTQYF
>12|TRBV12-3/TRBV12-4|few|TRBJ2-7
CASSFPNYEQYF
>14|TRBV7-9|many|TRBJ1-1
CASSSGHTNTEAFF
>15|TRBV29-1|many|TRBJ2-7
CSVEKWSGSSYEQYF
>15|TRBV7-2|once|TRBJ2-1
CASSLRDGPYNEQFF
>15|TRBV20-1|few|TRBJ1-5
CSARAVGDGNQPQHF
>14|TRBV5-5|few|TRBJ2-4
CASSPSDNRNIQYF
>15|TRBV9|few|TRBJ1-6
CASSVGSGVGSPLHF
>17|TRBV4-3|many|TRBJ2-1
CASSQDSTSGSWDEQFF
>13|TRBV9|many|TRBJ2-3
CASSVGSADTQYF
>14|TRBV29-1|once|TRBJ2-2
CSVDWGGDTGELFF
>15|TRBV6-2/TRBV6-3|many|TRBJ1-5
CASSYLDRTNQPQHF
>15|TRBV27|few|TRBJ2-7
CASSLMGVLPYEQYF
>13|TRBV20-1|-|TRBJ2-7
CSATNDRSYEQYF
>13|TRBV29-1|few|TRBJ2-4
CSVPGGGGNIQYF
>12|TRBV4-2|few|TRBJ2-1
CASSLDGGFQFF
>15|TRBV4-3|many|TRBJ2-7
CASSQDATVLYEQYF
>15|TRBV7-9|-|TRBJ2-2
CASSFEGGYTGELFF
>14|TRBV19|-|TRBJ2-1
CASSIESINNEQFF
>15|TRBV24-1|-|TRBJ2-7
CATSDSGTGAVEQYF
>16|TRBV18|few|TRBJ2-2
CASSPETASGTGELFF
>18|TRBV2|-|TRBJ2-2
CASSGDSPAIANTGELFF
>14|TRBV2|-|TRBJ2-1
CATGQGHSYNEQFF
>18|TRBV7-9|few|TRBJ2-4
CASSLVLAGALAKNIQYF
>17|TRBV19|-|TRBJ1-5
CASRQNRDRVSNQPQHF
>16|TRBV27|-|TRBJ2-7
CASSPLETSGSYEQYF
>13|TRBV20-1|-|TRBJ2-3
CSAKTSPADTQYF
>13|TRBV7-2|-|TRBJ2-7
CASSLDTPYEQYF
>14|TRBV11-2|few|TRBJ1-2
CASSLGGILYGYTF
>12|TRBV5-6|many|TRBJ2-1
CASSLASNEQFF
>14|TRBV18|-|TRBJ1-1
CASSPDTGYAEAFF
>12|TRBV7-9|-|TRBJ1-4
CASSLGRESLFF
>16|TRBV11-3|-|TRBJ1-2
CASSPGLMGEGDGYTF
>15|TRBV28|few|TRBJ1-5
CASNRGGGFKQPQHF
>15|TRBV7-3|many|TRBJ2-3
CASSLSGGGADTQYF
>15|TRBV6-2/TRBV6-3|many|TRBJ1-5
CASSDTTGGFQPQHF
>14|TRBV15|few|TRBJ2-7
CATSPGTTGYEQYF
>13|TRBV4-2|many|TRBJ2-7
CASSQDTHPEQYF
>15|TRBV28|many|TRBJ2-7
CASSLTGTGSYEQYF
>16|TRBV7-6|-|TRBJ2-6
CASSLALRSGANVLTF
>15|TRBV12-3/TRBV12-4|few|TRBJ2-3
CASRFLAGGEDTQYF
>18|TRBV20-1|few|TRBJ2-3
CSATRYPDQQYSTDTQYF
>12|TRBV3-1|few|TRBJ2-1
CASSPLSNEQFF
>15|TRBV9|-|TRBJ2-5
CASSVVGTSRETQYF